This T cell receptor beta chain was recorded in a study of beta chain features in type 1 diabetes. Study-wide results and caveats: Moderate yet significant TCRB CDR3 shortening was seen in Type 1 diabetes patients in all four CD4+ subsets.

V lost 0 bases and J 8 bases, leaving 12 bases between the germline ends. The CDR3 spans 14 residues. The germline CDR1 and CDR2 sequences are SGHNT and YYREEE (reference sequence). Details on this clone: Its antigen is not known.

The whole isolated RNA underwent reverse transcription, so sequencing captured expressed TCRB transcripts. Method: immunoSEQ multiplex PCR; TCRdb's copy keeps in-frame clones and lacks some. This table holds 250,000 to 350,000 clones, over 12% found once. The origin of this receptor is a man younger than 35 with type 1 diabetes. The chain combines TRBV5-4 with TRBJ2-1; D perhaps matches TRBD1 (5 bases). Sequencing was performed on naive CD4+ T cells from blood. CDR3: CASSLVTRVDEQFF. In DNA form, the CDR3 reads TGTGCCAGCAGCTTGGTTACCAGGGTTGATGAGCAGTTCTTC. Variable domain in full (rest from reference TRBV5-4 and TRBJ2-1): ETGVTQSPTHLIKTRGQQVTLRCSSQSGHNTVSWYQQALGQGPQFIFQYYREEENGRGNFPPRFSGLQFPNYSSELNVNALELDDSALYLCASSLVTRVDEQFFGPGTRLTVL.